The 20 T cell receptor beta chains below were found in one sample sequenced in a study of cytomegalovirus exposure and HLA in healthy donors. The PCR employed 60 Vbeta primers together with 13 Jbeta primers. Produced via immunoSEQ multiplex PCR; TCRdb's table is partial and in-frame only. The data hold 100,000 or so clones, with under 80% observed a single time. Sequencing was done on a sample of PBMCs. The origin of the receptors is a woman aged 50 to 65 in good health and CMV-seropositive.

This clone was counted between two and nine times. The chain uses TRBV6-6 and TRBJ1-5; 9 bases agree with TRBD1. Per the germline V gene, CDR1 is MNHNY and CDR2 is SVGAGI (reference sequence). This CDR3 comprises 16 residues. With 4 bases clipped from V and 1 base from J, the junction kept 5 bases outside the gene matches. This CDR3 reads CASSFSGTGSNQPQHF. The DNA of the CDR3 is TGTGCCAGCAGTTTCTCCGGGACAGGGAGCAATCAGCCCCAGCATTTT.

This clone was seen more than once but under ten times. V usage is TRBV19 and J usage is TRBJ1-4; tentative D call: TRBD1 (6 bases). The CDR3 extends over 17 amino acids. Germline CDR1 is LNHDA and CDR2 is SQIVND (reference sequence). Trimming cost V 8 bases and J 1 base, with 20 bases left between them. The CDR3 here is CASRRGRIYQTNEKLFF. The CDR3 DNA follows: TGTGCCAGTCGTAGGGGGAGGATATATCAAACTAATGAAAAACTGTTTTTT. Variable domain in full (rest from reference TRBV19 and TRBJ1-4): DGGITQSPKYLFRKEGQNVTLSCEQNLNHDAMYWYRQDPGQGLRLIYYSQIVNDFQKGDIAEGYSVSREKKESFPLTVTSAQKNPTAFYLCASRRGRIYQTNEKLFFGSGTQLSVL.

The J gene is TRBJ1-2, the V gene TRBV11-3, with TRBD1 as a possible D gene (5 bases). CDR3 length: 13 amino acids. Per germline, CDR1 SGHNT and CDR2 YENEEA. V gave up 6 bases and J gave up 4 bases, with 12 bases separating them. CDR3 loop: CASRRGISYGYTF. The CDR3 nucleotides are TGTGCCAGCAGACGGGGGATTTCCTATGGCTACACCTTC.

This clone was observed a handful of times. The chain employs TRBV7-8 and TRBJ1-2; 10 nucleotides match TRBD1. J gave up 4 bases and V 5 bases, and 10 bases lay outside the gene matches. The CDR3 loop spans 16 amino acids. Looked up from germline, CDR1 is SGHVS and CDR2 is FQNEAQ. For the CDR3, the DNA is TGTGCCAGCAGCCTAGAGCCGGGACAGGGGCCCTATGGCTACACCTTC. Amino acids: CASSLEPGQGPYGYTF.

This clone was observed a handful of times. The gene calls are TRBV5-1 and TRBJ1-2, with a weak D call TRBD1 (5 bases). Germline-derived CDR1 and CDR2 are SGHRS and YFSETQ. V was cut by 1 base and J by 3 bases, with 13 bases left in between. The CDR3 totals 15 residues. The CDR3 nucleotides read TGCGCCAGCAGCTTGCGTCGGAGGGGTGACTATGGCTACACCTTC. This sequence encodes CASSLRRRGDYGYTF.

The chain carries TRBV27 and TRBJ2-5; no reliable D call. The end of the DNA fits TRBJ2-7 better, so the J call may be wrong. Germline V gene lookup returns CDR1 MNHEY and CDR2 SMNVEV (reference sequence). This CDR3 contains 13 residues. The CDR3 spells CASSLNPLYEQYF. Here the CDR3 DNA reads TGTGCCAGCAGTTTAAACCCCCTCTACGAGCAGTACTTC.

The J gene is TRBJ2-6, the V gene TRBV30, with D possibly matching TRBD1 (5 bases). Looked up from germline, CDR1 is GTSNPN and CDR2 is SVGIG (reference sequence). The CDR3 has 16 residues. Trimming cost V 0 bases and J 2 bases, with 11 bases left between them. The CDR3 loop reads CAWSVIKGPGANVLTF. The CDR3 DNA reads TGTGCCTGGAGTGTAATAAAGGGGCCTGGGGCCAACGTCCTGACTTTC.

The chain recombines TRBV4-2 with TRBJ2-4; 12 nucleotides match TRBD1. In germline, CDR1 is LGHNA, CDR2 YNFKEQ. CDR3 size: 18 residues. The junction had 7 bases not matched to a gene; V was cut back by 0 bases and J by 4 bases. The CDR3, as DNA: TGTGCCAGCAGCCAAGATCGGGACAGGGGGCGATTGAAAAACATTCAGTACTTC. This encodes CASSQDRDRGRLKNIQYF.

A note on this clone: One junction end disagrees with the germline gene, perhaps due to a read error. V usage is TRBV7-9 and J usage is TRBJ1-1; D call uncertain. The CDR3 is 12 residues long. The germline CDR1 and CDR2 sequences are SEHNR and FQNEAQ (reference sequence). This CDR3 is CSSSLGLPEAFF. The CDR3 DNA reads as TGTTCCAGCAGCTTAGGACTTCCAGAAGCTTTCTTT.

In DNA form, the CDR3 reads TGTGCCAGCAGCCCCTCAGAGGACACCGGGGAGCTGTTTTTT. Its translation is CASSPSEDTGELFF. This sequence joins TRBV7-3 and TRBJ2-2, with D unclear. Trimming took off 5 bases at V and 3 bases at J, with 10 bases between the two ends. CDR3 length: 14 amino acids. Per the germline V gene, CDR1 is SGHTA and CDR2 is FQGTGA.

This chain uses TRBV6-6 with TRBJ1-5; D remains ambiguous. There are 12 residues in the CDR3. CDR1 is MNHNY, CDR2 SVGAGI, per germline (reference sequence). V was cut by 8 bases and J by 6 bases, with 11 bases left in between. CDR3 sequence: CASRVGLQPQHF. CDR3 DNA sequence: TGTGCCAGCCGTGTTGGGCTTCAGCCCCAGCATTTT.

CDR3 sequence (DNA): TGTGCCTGGAGTGTAAAAGTGGTGGGCAGGGGGTTCCAGCCCCAGCATTTT. Its translation: CAWSVKVVGRGFQPQHF. The chain uses TRBV30 and TRBJ1-5; TRBD1 aligns across 7 bases. V lost 0 bases, J lost 7 bases, and 15 bases stayed unmatched. This CDR3 is 17 amino acids long. In germline, CDR1 is GTSNPN, CDR2 SVGIG (reference sequence).

V and J are TRBV10-1 and TRBJ2-3; D gene uncertain. Germline V lookup: CDR1 WNHNN, CDR2 SYGVQD (reference sequence). Trimming stripped 6 bases from V and 0 bases from J, with 7 bases between. CDR3 length: 13 amino acids. CDR3 amino acids: CASRADSTDTQYF. The CDR3 DNA sequence: TGCGCCAGCAGGGCGGATAGCACAGATACGCAGTATTTT.

This clone has only a few counts. A read error may be the cause here, since a much bigger clone is one base away. This sequence joins TRBV30 and TRBJ1-1; 7 nucleotides align to TRBD1. CDR1 is GTSNPN, CDR2 SVGIG, per germline (reference sequence). CDR3 size: 15 residues. With V trimmed by 2 bases and J by 1 base, 7 bases remained unmatched. The CDR3 region is CAWSPPRGRNTEAFF. CDR3 in DNA: TGTGCCTGGAGTCCTCCGAGGGGGCGGAACACTGAAGCTTTCTTT. Using reference TRBV30 and TRBJ1-1 for the parts outside the CDR3, the full variable domain is SQTIHQWPATLVQPVGSPLSLECTVEGTSNPNLYWYRQAAGRGLQLLFYSVGIGQISSEVPQNLSASRPQDRQFILSSKKLLLSDSGFYLCAWSPPRGRNTEAFFGQGTRLTVV.

This chain uses TRBV5-1 with TRBJ2-2; unclear D gene. The CDR3 contains 13 residues. Trimming cost V 4 bases and J 4 bases, with 8 bases left between them. Germline loops: CDR1 SGHRS, CDR2 YFSETQ. CDR3 in DNA: TGCGCCAGCAGCACCTCGGGCACCGGGGAGCTGTTTTTT. Its translation: CASSTSGTGELFF.

This clone came up a few times. The chain has TRBV6-5 and TRBJ2-7; 7 positions agree with TRBD2. This CDR3 has 13 amino acids. Germline CDR1 reads MNHEY; CDR2 reads SVGAGI. V gave up 6 bases and J gave up 3 bases; unmatched junction bases: 5. Written as DNA, the CDR3 is TGTGCCAGCAGGCTACTAGCGAACTACGAGCAGTACTTC. Encoded protein: CASRLLANYEQYF.

This clone was found once. The chain combines TRBV7-9 with TRBJ1-1; 8 bases map to TRBD1. Losses at the gene ends were 4 bases for V and 11 bases for J; bases not matched to a gene: 6. The CDR3 consists of 12 residues. CDR1 and CDR2 (germline): SEHNR, FQNEAQ (reference sequence). This CDR3 is CASSSGQGLAFF. The CDR3, as DNA: TGTGCCAGCAGCTCCGGACAGGGCTTGGCTTTCTTT.

The rearrangement joins TRBV30 to TRBJ1-4; D gene ambiguous. Trimming stripped 5 bases from V and 4 bases from J, with 17 bases between. Germline V gene data show CDR1 as GTSNPN and CDR2 as SVGIG (reference sequence). This CDR3 contains 15 residues. The CDR3 is CAWGAFGSYNEKLFF. CDR3 DNA: TGTGCCTGGGGAGCCTTCGGCAGTTATAATGAAAAACTGTTTTTT.

The J gene is TRBJ2-1, the V gene TRBV4-1, with 9 bases aligning to TRBD2. This CDR3 region has 13 residues. The V segment lost 2 bases and the J segment 7 bases; nucleotides outside the gene matches: 0. CDR1 and CDR2 from the germline V gene are MGHRA and YSYEKL. The CDR3 DNA follows: TGCGCCAGCAGCCAAACTAGCGGGAATGAGCAGTTCTTC. This encodes CASSQTSGNEQFF.

The chain recombines TRBV25-1 with TRBJ1-1; 8 nucleotides match TRBD1. From germline, CDR1 is MGHDK and CDR2 SYGVNS. CDR3 length: 13 residues. V trimming: 8 bases; J trimming: 2 bases; junction bases outside the gene matches: 4. Here the CDR3 DNA reads TGTGCCAGCGTACAGGGGGGAAACACTGAAGCTTTCTTT. This translates into CASVQGGNTEAFF.